What follows are 30 T cell receptor beta chains derived from one specimen sequenced in a study of blood T cell repertoires in COVID-19. Repertoires were generated with immunoSEQ multiplex PCR, while TCRdb's copy carries only in-frame clones and drops some. The table records about 50,000 clones, about 90% of them present only once. The sequenced sample consisted of peripheral blood. Source of these receptors: a human donor with active COVID-19. The donor label of this sample is uncertain.

The chain joins TRBV6-2 or TRBV6-3 to TRBJ2-6; 10 bases agree with TRBD2. The CDR3 is 16 residues long. CDR1 is MNHEY, CDR2 SVGEGT, per germline. Trimming removed 4 bases from V and 12 bases from J; junction bases left unmatched: 12. CDR3 DNA: TGTGCCAGCAGTTCCCTGGGTAGCGGGGGGCCCGGCGTCCTGACTTTC. This encodes CASSSLGSGGPGVLTF.

The gene calls are TRBV4-2 and TRBJ2-3; TRBD2 agrees at 8 bases. The CDR3 has 16 residues. The V gene's germline CDR1 is LGHNA and CDR2 YNFKEQ. The junction had 11 bases not matched to a gene; V was cut back by 0 bases and J by 9 bases. Here the CDR3 DNA reads TGTGCCAGCAGCCAAGATAGGACCAGCGGGGGTTCGACGCAGTATTTT. Its protein product is CASSQDRTSGGSTQYF.

The genes are TRBV7-2 and TRBJ1-5, with no clear D. CDR1 and CDR2 (germline): SGHTA, FQGNSA. The CDR3 covers 13 residues. The germline V and J ends were trimmed by 1 base and 7 bases, with 8 bases remaining between them. In DNA, the CDR3 is TGTGCCAGCAGCTTAGGTTCCCAACAGCCCCAGCATTTT. It codes for CASSLGSQQPQHF.

This clone has only one observation. This chain links TRBV11-2 with TRBJ1-3, with 8 bases fitting TRBD1. V was pared by 4 bases and J by 2 bases, with 7 bases of the junction left unmatched. The CDR3 totals 16 residues. Per the germline V gene, CDR1 is SGHAT and CDR2 is FQNNGV. CDR3 residues: CASSSSGGFTGNTIYF. The CDR3 region has the DNA TGTGCCAGCAGCTCCTCAGGGGGCTTTACTGGAAACACCATATATTTT. Complete variable domain (other parts from reference TRBV11-2 and TRBJ1-3): EAGVAQSPRYKIIEKRQSVAFWCNPISGHATLYWYQQILGQGPKLLIQFQNNGVVDDSQLPKDRFSAERLKGVDSTLKIQPAKLEDSAVYLCASSSSGGFTGNTIYFGEGSWLTVV.

The V call is TRBV2, the J call TRBJ1-1; D ambiguous. V was pared by 5 bases and J by 4 bases, with 11 bases between. Germline CDR1 SNHLY, CDR2 FYNNEI. The CDR3 is 13 residues long. The CDR3 sequence: CASSPEGGTEAFF. CDR3 bases: TGTGCCAGCAGTCCTGAAGGCGGCACTGAAGCTTTCTTT.

The V gene is TRBV27, the J gene TRBJ2-7, with 7 nucleotides matching TRBD1. Germline values: CDR1 MNHEY, CDR2 SMNVEV (reference sequence). This CDR3 has 15 residues. Losses at the gene ends were 1 base for V and 3 bases for J; bases not matched to a gene: 6. Here the CDR3 reads CASSLYRPGGYEQYF. The CDR3 DNA reads TGTGCCAGCAGTTTATACCGACCAGGGGGCTACGAGCAGTACTTC.

This chain links TRBV27 with TRBJ2-3, with 9 bases aligning to TRBD2. The CDR3 runs to 15 residues. Trimming took 7 bases from V and 3 from J; bases not matched to a gene: 8. Germline CDR1 and CDR2: MNHEY and SMNVEV (reference sequence). The CDR3: CASMYPSGETDTQYF. DNA of the CDR3: TGTGCCAGCATGTACCCTAGCGGGGAGACAGATACGCAGTATTTT.

The V call is TRBV5-4, the J call TRBJ1-2; D remains ambiguous. The CDR3 has 13 amino acids. CDR1 is SGHNT and CDR2 is YYREEE in the germline V gene (reference sequence). V lost 0 bases and J lost 12, with 15 bases in between. CDR3 DNA: TGTGCCAGCAGCTTGGAGCCAACGAAACCCCACACCTTC. This codes for CASSLEPTKPHTF.

The rearrangement uses TRBV29-1 and TRBJ2-1; weak D call: TRBD1 (5 bases). Deletions cut 5 bases from V and 7 bases from J, with 15 bases between. This CDR3 comprises 13 residues. Germline assignment: CDR1 SQVTM and CDR2 ANQGSEA. Here the CDR3 reads CSVITQGRNEQFF. The CDR3 DNA reads TGCAGCGTTATTACCCAGGGCCGTAATGAGCAGTTCTTC.

The chain carries TRBV9 and TRBJ1-1, with a weak D call TRBD1 (5 bases). The CDR3 length is 16 residues. V was shortened by 0 bases and J by 3 bases, with 15 bases between the two germline ends. Germline values: CDR1 SGDLS, CDR2 YYNGEE. The CDR3 protein is CASSVVPPGGHTEAFF. CDR3 coding DNA: TGTGCCAGCAGCGTAGTACCCCCCGGGGGTCACACTGAAGCTTTCTTT.

The chain employs TRBV19 and TRBJ2-6; weak D call: TRBD1 (6 bases). This CDR3 spans 12 amino acids. Per germline, CDR1 LNHDA and CDR2 SQIVND (reference sequence). V lost 6 bases and J 11 bases, leaving 11 bases between the germline ends. The CDR3 loop reads CASSPTGYVLTF. CDR3 in DNA: TGTGCCAGTAGCCCTACAGGGTACGTCCTGACTTTC.

This chain connects TRBV6-6 to TRBJ2-1, with TRBD2 matching 11 bases. CDR1 and CDR2 from the germline V gene are MNHNY and SVGAGI (reference sequence). With V trimmed by 5 bases and J by 5 bases, 2 bases remained unmatched. The CDR3 length is 14 residues. Here the CDR3 DNA reads TGTGCCAGCAGTCTGGGACTAGCGGACAATGAGCAGTTCTTC. Translation gives CASSLGLADNEQFF.

By share of the sample, this clone is large. This chain links TRBV29-1 with TRBJ2-1, with D possibly TRBD2 on 5 matching bases. CDR3 length equals 11 residues. The germline CDR1 and CDR2 sequences are SQVTM and ANQGSEA. V was shortened by 6 bases and J by 10 bases, with 13 bases between the two germline ends. The CDR3 coding sequence is TGCAGCGTGTCCACTAGACTGGAGCAGTTCTTC. This gives the protein CSVSTRLEQFF.

V is TRBV21-1 and J is TRBJ1-1; the table gives TRBD1 as D, unverified against the DNA. TRBV21-1 is a known pseudogene. This CDR3 is 18 amino acids long. CDR3 region: CASSLKRGARGWDTEAFF. Here the CDR3 DNA reads TGTGCCAGCAGCTTAAAGAGAGGGGCCAGGGGTTGGGACACTGAAGCTTTCTTT.

This chain links TRBV9 with TRBJ1-5; D is possibly TRBD1 (5 bases). This CDR3 comprises 14 residues. Germline CDR1 is SGDLS and CDR2 is YYNGEE. V was shortened by 4 bases and J by 4 bases, with 12 bases between the two germline ends. The CDR3 bases are TGTGCCAGCAGCAAAGGGGTCGCAAATCAGCCCCAGCATTTT. It is translated as CASSKGVANQPQHF.

This sequence joins TRBV12-3 or TRBV12-4 and TRBJ2-1; a weak D match, TRBD2 (7 bases). V lost 3 bases, J lost 10 bases, and 13 bases lay in between. The CDR3 runs 13 residues. CDR3 nucleotides: TGTGCCAGCAGTTTGGGGGGGCGCGGCGAGCAGTTCTTC. It specifies CASSLGGRGEQFF.

The rearrangement uses TRBV18 and TRBJ2-7, with D possibly TRBD1 on 6 matching bases. In germline, CDR1 is KGHSH, CDR2 LQKENI. Trimming took 3 bases from V and 2 from J, leaving 20 bases between them. The CDR3 spans 17 residues. This CDR3 is CASSPAQGHLGTYEQYF. CDR3 bases: TGTGCCAGCTCACCGGCACAGGGACACCTCGGAACCTACGAGCAGTACTTC.

This clone was seen only a few times. This chain uses TRBV5-1 with TRBJ2-3, with 11 bases fitting TRBD2. Losses at the gene ends were 4 bases for V and 1 base for J; bases not matched to a gene: 5. Germline CDR1 reads SGHRS; CDR2 reads YFSETQ. This CDR3 has 16 amino acids. The CDR3 DNA follows: TGCGCCAGCAGCACATTACTAGCGGGGGGCACAGATACGCAGTATTTT. Translated: CASSTLLAGGTDTQYF.

CDR3 in DNA: TGTGCCAGCAGCTTAGTACTCACTAGCGCTGAGCAGTTCTTC. Translating gives CASSLVLTSAEQFF. The chain recombines TRBV7-2 with TRBJ2-1, with TRBD2 matching over 7 bases. The CDR3 length is 14 residues. CDR1 is SGHTA and CDR2 is FQGNSA in the germline V gene. The V and J ends lost 1 base and 9 bases, in that order; junction bases with no gene match: 6.

The gene calls are TRBV6-6 and TRBJ1-1; D perhaps matches TRBD1 (6 bases). This CDR3 has 15 residues. Germline V gene sequence: CDR1 MNHNY, CDR2 SVGAGI (reference sequence). Trimming stripped 6 bases from V and 4 bases from J, with 18 bases between. The CDR3 nucleotides read TGTGCCAGCAGACCCGGGACAAGGTCCGGCACTGAAGCTTTCTTT. Its translation is CASRPGTRSGTEAFF.

The chain is built from TRBV2 and TRBJ2-7; D remains ambiguous. There are 13 residues in the CDR3. Trimming pared 6 bases from V and 6 bases from J, leaving 15 bases between. Germline loops: CDR1 SNHLY, CDR2 FYNNEI. The CDR3 spells CASSAQDLGEQYF. The CDR3 DNA follows: TGTGCCAGCAGCGCTCAGGATCTCGGCGAGCAGTACTTC.

The chain couples TRBV7-2 to TRBJ2-1; 8 bases agree with TRBD2. The junction had 5 bases not matched to a gene; V was cut back by 7 bases and J by 0 bases. This CDR3 has 15 residues. Germline V CDR1 and CDR2: SGHTA, FQGNSA. The CDR3 DNA follows: TGTGCCAGCACCTCACTAGCGGTCTCCTACAATGAGCAGTTCTTC. Translation gives CASTSLAVSYNEQFF.

This sequence joins TRBV7-2 and TRBJ1-1; no clear D. The CDR3 runs to 13 residues. In germline, CDR1 is SGHTA, CDR2 FQGNSA. Between the trimmed V and J ends, which lost 3 bases and 5 bases, there was a span of 10 bases. CDR3 protein: CASSFSEGTEAFF. The CDR3, as DNA: TGTGCCAGCAGCTTTTCAGAGGGAACTGAAGCTTTCTTT.

The V gene is TRBV4-3, the J gene TRBJ1-2; D possibly corresponds to TRBD1 (5 bases). CDR3 length equals 13 residues. The V end was cut by 5 bases, the J end by 6 bases, with 13 bases between. CDR1 LGHNA and CDR2 YSLEER come from the germline V gene. CDR3 in amino acids: CASSWEAGHGYTF. The CDR3 DNA follows: TGCGCCAGCAGCTGGGAGGCGGGGCATGGCTACACCTTC.

The chain has TRBV25-1 and TRBJ1-2, with D possibly TRBD1 on 5 matching bases. The germline V and J ends were trimmed by 6 bases and 0 bases, with 14 bases remaining between them. Germline values: CDR1 MGHDK, CDR2 SYGVNS. The CDR3 totals 15 residues. CDR3 amino acids: CASRKGSNTNYGYTF. The DNA for the CDR3 is TGTGCCAGCAGAAAGGGGTCTAATACTAACTATGGCTACACCTTC.

V is TRBV19 and J is TRBJ1-5; the D gene is possibly TRBD1 (6 bases). The V and J ends lost 1 base and 6 bases respectively, with 10 bases between them. Germline-derived CDR1 and CDR2 are LNHDA and SQIVND (reference sequence). This CDR3 has 14 residues. Here the CDR3 DNA reads TGTGCCAGTAGTATAGCAGGGGTTCGTCAGCCCCAGCATTTT. Its translation is CASSIAGVRQPQHF.

The chain links TRBV6-5 to TRBJ1-4; 7 nucleotides match TRBD1. V was clipped by 0 bases and J by 8 bases; unmatched bases: 9. The V gene's germline CDR1 is MNHEY and CDR2 SVGAGI. The CDR3 length is 16 residues. In nucleotides, the CDR3 is TGTGCCAGCAGTTACTCGGGCGAGGGGGCCGGGGAAAAACTGTTTTTT. As protein: CASSYSGEGAGEKLFF.

The rearrangement links TRBV9 to TRBJ1-1, with D possibly TRBD1 on 6 matching bases. The CDR3 is 15 residues long. V lost 4 bases and J lost 0, with 13 bases in between. Germline loops: CDR1 SGDLS, CDR2 YYNGEE. The CDR3 protein is CASSKQGYMNTEAFF. In nucleotides, the CDR3 is TGTGCCAGCAGCAAACAGGGATACATGAACACTGAAGCTTTCTTT. Complete variable domain (other parts from reference TRBV9 and TRBJ1-1): DSGVTQTPKHLITATGQRVTLRCSPRSGDLSVYWYQQSLDQGLQFLIQYYNGEERAKGNILERFSAQQFPDLHSELNLSSLELGDSALYFCASSKQGYMNTEAFFGQGTRLTVV.

On this clone: Other DNA sequences of this sample code for an identical CDR3. J is TRBJ1-5 and V is TRBV30; the D is unclear. V lost 1 base to trimming and J lost 7 bases, with 11 bases between them. Looked up from germline, CDR1 is GTSNPN and CDR2 is SVGIG (reference sequence). This CDR3 spans 13 amino acids. The CDR3: CAWSGGGSQPQHF. The CDR3 DNA follows: TGTGCCTGGAGTGGGGGAGGAAGCCAGCCCCAGCATTTT.

V gene TRBV5-1 combines with J gene TRBJ2-3; D is possibly TRBD1 (5 bases). The CDR3 runs 16 residues. Germline V CDR1 and CDR2: SGHRS, YFSETQ. Trimming took 0 bases from V and 0 from J, leaving 11 bases between them. The CDR3 loop reads CASSLDRQGSTDTQYF. The CDR3 DNA sequence: TGCGCCAGCAGCTTGGATCGTCAGGGTAGCACAGATACGCAGTATTTT.